What follows are 12 T cell receptor beta chains derived from one specimen sequenced in a study of cytomegalovirus exposure and HLA in healthy donors. The PCR had 60 Vbeta and 13 Jbeta primers. The repertoire was sequenced with immunoSEQ multiplex PCR; TCRdb's copy has only in-frame clones and lacks some. The table shows 85,000 to 110,000 clones, with roughly 79% occurring only once. The source material was PBMCs. The receptors stem from a man in his fifties in good health and CMV-seropositive.

This rearrangement joins TRBV7-2 to TRBJ2-3, with D perhaps matching TRBD2 (6 bases). Germline V CDR1 and CDR2: SGHTA, FQGNSA. This CDR3 comprises 15 residues. V dropped 2 bases and J dropped 0 bases, with 9 bases sitting between them. In DNA, the CDR3 is TGTGCCAGCAGCTTACTAGCGACTAGCACAGATACGCAGTATTTT. As protein: CASSLLATSTDTQYF.

The CDR3: CASSPSYRASGIHEQFF. The CDR3 coding sequence is TGTGCCAGCAGCCCAAGCTACCGGGCTAGCGGGATTCATGAGCAGTTCTTC. The chain uses TRBV9 and TRBJ2-1, with 9 nucleotides matching TRBD2. Germline CDR1 reads SGDLS; CDR2 reads YYNGEE. There are 17 residues in the CDR3. V trimming: 4 bases; J trimming: 8 bases; junction bases outside the gene matches: 16.

This chain joins TRBV6-5 and TRBJ1-1; 7 bases align to TRBD1. The V gene end was trimmed by 7 bases and the J gene end by 1 base; junction bases not matched to a gene: 6. CDR1 is MNHEY and CDR2 is SVGAGI in the germline V gene. The CDR3 length is 14 residues. CDR3 bases: TGTGCCAGCAAAGACGACAGGGAGAACACTGAAGCTTTCTTT. Translated: CASKDDRENTEAFF.

The chain recombines TRBV7-2 with TRBJ2-5; 9 positions match TRBD2. Germline loops: CDR1 SGHTA, CDR2 FQGNSA. This CDR3 has 17 amino acids. V lost 1 base, J lost 2 bases, and 8 bases stayed unmatched. For the CDR3, the DNA is TGTGCCAGCAGCTTAGGCTTCGCGGGAGGGGGGCAAGAGACCCAGTACTTC. It codes for CASSLGFAGGGQETQYF.

This chain joins TRBV9 and TRBJ2-1, with a possible D match to TRBD2 (6 bases). This CDR3 comprises 15 residues. Trimming removed 0 bases from V and 7 bases from J, with 14 bases in between. CDR1 and CDR2 from the germline V gene are SGDLS and YYNGEE. The CDR3 bases are TGTGCCAGCAGCGTAGCGGCGGGAACGGGAAATGAGCAGTTCTTC. Its translation is CASSVAAGTGNEQFF.

This chain uses TRBV5-1 with TRBJ1-1; tentative D call: TRBD1 (6 bases). Per germline, CDR1 SGHRS and CDR2 YFSETQ. Trimming took off 4 bases at V and 5 bases at J, with 15 bases between the two ends. The CDR3 spans 14 residues. CDR3 protein: CASSTNGQSTEAFF. As DNA, the CDR3 is TGCGCCAGCAGCACGAACGGACAGTCTACTGAAGCTTTCTTT.

This clone has only one observation. The CDR3 region has the DNA TGCGCCAGCAGCCAACAAGAGACCCAGTACTTC. This sequence encodes CASSQQETQYF. V and J are TRBV5-1 and TRBJ2-5, with D unresolved. V dropped 4 bases and J dropped 2 bases, with 3 bases sitting between them. This CDR3 spans 11 amino acids. Looked up from germline, CDR1 is SGHRS and CDR2 is YFSETQ.

J is TRBJ1-2 and V is TRBV6-5; TRBD1 matches at 9 bases. The V and J ends lost 6 bases and 8 bases, in that order; junction bases with no gene match: 4. Germline lookup yields CDR1 MNHEY and CDR2 SVGAGI. CDR3 length equals 12 residues. CDR3 protein: CASRRTGEGYTF. The CDR3 bases are TGTGCCAGCAGGCGGACAGGGGAAGGCTACACCTTC.

This chain links TRBV19 with TRBJ2-6; D is uncertain. V lost 3 bases and J lost 5, with 11 bases in between. The CDR3 is 15 residues long. Germline CDR1 is LNHDA and CDR2 is SQIVND (reference sequence). The CDR3 DNA reads as TGTGCCAGTAGTATCGAGCTACTAAGGGCCAACGTCCTGACTTTC. It yields the protein CASSIELLRANVLTF.

DNA of the CDR3: TGTGCCAGCAGCGGCGGACAGGGGATCTATGGCTACACCTTC. Translating it yields CASSGGQGIYGYTF. The chain has TRBV7-8 and TRBJ1-2, with 9 bases that match TRBD1. Trimming removed 5 bases from V and 4 bases from J; junction bases left unmatched: 5. This CDR3 has 14 residues. The V gene's germline CDR1 is SGHVS and CDR2 FQNEAQ.

V is TRBV6-5 and J is TRBJ2-7, with D tentatively TRBD2 (5 bases). The CDR3 has 16 residues. The germline gives CDR1 MNHEY, CDR2 SVGAGI. Trimming left V 2 bases short and J 3 bases short, with 17 bases between. The chain's CDR3 is CASSYRLAGGLYEQYF. In DNA form, the CDR3 reads TGTGCCAGCAGTTACAGATTGGCGGGCGGTCTCTACGAGCAGTACTTC.

V and J are TRBV28 and TRBJ1-2; 10 bases are a match to TRBD1. V shed 5 bases and J 6 bases; nucleotides not matched to a gene: 15. CDR1 is MDHEN and CDR2 is SYDVKM in the germline V gene. This CDR3 is built from 17 residues. In DNA form, the CDR3 reads TGTGCCAGCAGTGTAGACAGGGGGCGCCAGTATTCTGATGGCTACACCTTC. It codes for CASSVDRGRQYSDGYTF.